This T cell receptor beta chain derives from a study of shared clonotypes between healthy human individuals. Study-wide context: The donor pool was made up of two women and a few men aged 18 to 49. There were three CD4 naive, three CD4 memory, two CD8 naive and one CD8 memory plates per donor. Notes on the study in general: Generation probability values for non-shared clonotypes were lower than those for clonotypes shared by all four donors. Naive CD4 clonotype sharing across a few donors was approximately 5%.

Generated by immunoSEQ multiplex PCR, the TCRdb table keeps only in-frame clones and is missing some. The sample contains about 1 million clones, around 75% of which appear only once. This CDR3 comprises 10 residues. Deletions cut 10 bases from V and 7 bases from J, with 8 bases between. CDR1 and CDR2 from the germline V gene are MGHRA and YSYEKL. Only one count was recorded for this clone. The antigen is not known. This TCR was recovered from a man younger than 35 in good health. The sequenced sample was memory CD4+ T cells sorted from blood. Documented subset: CD45RA-negative fraction. This chain connects TRBV4-1 to TRBJ1-5; D gene ambiguous. The CDR3 sequence is CATPPQPQHF. The DNA for the CDR3 is TGCGCCACCCCTCCCCAGCCCCAGCATTTT.